What follows is one TCR beta chain and its context. Its antigen is not known. One end of the junction does not line up with germline, which may come from a read error. Naive CD4+ cells had CD25+ Tregs removed. Regarding the study as a whole: In terms of TCR gene usage, tumor memory CD4+ T cells clustered together with blood and lymph node memory CD4+ cells, as well as with lymph node naive CD4+ cells.

CDR3 size: 14 residues. From germline, CDR1 is SGDLS and CDR2 YYNGEE. TCRdb fed the 5' RACE reads into MiXCR, producing one record per CDR3 protein. The table has 20,000 to 25,000 distinct CDR3 sequences, about 31% seen once. The sequenced sample consisted of tumor-infiltrating naive CD4+ T cells sorted from the breast tumor. Subset given: naive CD4+ T cells, CD4+CD45RA+CD25-. The TCR sequence derives from a female donor with breast cancer. The chain couples TRBV9 to TRBJ2-7, with TRBD1 identical over 7 bases. The CDR3 region has the DNA TGTACCAGCAGCGCCTGGGACAGCTCCTACGAGCAGTACTTC. Protein product: CTSSAWDSSYEQYF.